The T cell receptor beta chain under discussion was sequenced for a study of T cells after yellow fever vaccination. Study-wide points: Detected again after the booster were most primary-vaccination clones, at 96% CD4 and more than 70% CD8. Relatively few clonotypes were ones that appeared in both CD4 and CD8 compartments.

Of note for this clonotype: The antigen remains unidentified.

TCRdb itself ran the 5' RACE reads through MiXCR, one entry per CDR3 protein. The table records 500,000 to 650,000 distinct CDR3 sequences, roughly a sixth of them present only once. The germline gives CDR1 SGHTA, CDR2 FQGNSA. The CDR3 sequence is 16 residues long. V gave up 6 bases and J gave up 9 bases, with 21 bases separating them. The V gene is TRBV7-2, the J gene TRBJ1-6, with TRBD1 as a possible D gene (6 bases). Here the sequenced sample was PBMCs, taken less than 6 days after the first yellow fever vaccination. The source is a man between 18 and 29 years old who received the YFV17D yellow fever vaccine. The CDR3: CASRWGGRDTASPLHF. Here the CDR3 DNA reads TGTGCCAGCAGATGGGGGGGACGGGACACCGCTTCACCCCTCCACTTT.